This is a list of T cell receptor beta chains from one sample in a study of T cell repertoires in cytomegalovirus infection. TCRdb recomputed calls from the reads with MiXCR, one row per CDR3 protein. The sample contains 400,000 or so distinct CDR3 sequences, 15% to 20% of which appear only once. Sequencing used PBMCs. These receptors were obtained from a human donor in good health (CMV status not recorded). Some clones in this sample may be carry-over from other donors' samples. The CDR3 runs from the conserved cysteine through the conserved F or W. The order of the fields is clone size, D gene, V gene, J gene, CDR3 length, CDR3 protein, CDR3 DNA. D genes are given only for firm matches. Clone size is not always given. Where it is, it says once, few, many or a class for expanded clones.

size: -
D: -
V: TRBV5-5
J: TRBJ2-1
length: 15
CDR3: CASSLGQTAYNEQFF
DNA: TGTGCCAGCAGCCTTGGACAGACGGCCTACAATGAGCAGTTCTTC

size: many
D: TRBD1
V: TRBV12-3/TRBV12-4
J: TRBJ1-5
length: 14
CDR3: CASSGRGRVQPQHF
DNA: TGTGCCAGCAGTGGTAGGGGGCGTGTTCAGCCCCAGCATTTT

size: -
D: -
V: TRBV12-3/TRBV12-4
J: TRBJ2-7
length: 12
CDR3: CASRGGNYEQYF
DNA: TGTGCCAGTAGGGGGGGAAACTACGAGCAGTACTTC

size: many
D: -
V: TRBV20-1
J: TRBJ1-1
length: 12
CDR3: CRASGGNTEAFF
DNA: TGCAGAGCTTCAGGCGGGAACACTGAAGCTTTCTTT

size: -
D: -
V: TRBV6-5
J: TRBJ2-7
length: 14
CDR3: CASSAYYPPYEQYF
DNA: TGTGCCAGCAGTGCCTACTATCCCCCCTACGAGCAGTACTTC

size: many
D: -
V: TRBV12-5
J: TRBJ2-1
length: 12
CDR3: CASGPGGNEQFF
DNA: TGTGCTAGTGGCCCCGGGGGCAATGAGCAGTTCTTC

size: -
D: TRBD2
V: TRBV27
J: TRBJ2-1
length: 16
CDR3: CASNGLAGSGRDEQFF
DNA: TGTGCCAGCAATGGGCTAGCGGGTTCGGGGCGGGATGAGCAGTTCTTC

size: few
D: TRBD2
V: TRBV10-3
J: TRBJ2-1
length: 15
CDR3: CAISEEGSGRGEQFF
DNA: TGTGCCATCAGTGAGGAAGGTAGCGGGAGAGGTGAGCAGTTCTTC

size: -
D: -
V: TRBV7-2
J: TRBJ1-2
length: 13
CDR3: CASSWASNYGYTF
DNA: TGTGCCAGCAGCTGGGCTTCTAACTATGGCTACACCTTC

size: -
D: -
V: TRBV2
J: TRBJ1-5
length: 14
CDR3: CASSSEVGVGPQHF
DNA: TGTGCCAGCAGTTCCGAGGTGGGGGTAGGGCCCCAGCATTTT

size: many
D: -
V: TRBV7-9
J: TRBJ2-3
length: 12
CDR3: CASSFRPDTQYF
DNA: TGTGCCAGCAGCTTCCGTCCAGATACGCAGTATTTT

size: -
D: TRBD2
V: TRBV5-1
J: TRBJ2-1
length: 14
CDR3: CASSLLAVPNEQFF
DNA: TGCGCCAGCAGCTTACTAGCGGTTCCCAATGAGCAGTTCTTC

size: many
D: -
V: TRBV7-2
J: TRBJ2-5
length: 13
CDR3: CASSSDLQETQYF
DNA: TGTGCCAGCAGCTCCGATCTTCAAGAGACCCAGTACTTC

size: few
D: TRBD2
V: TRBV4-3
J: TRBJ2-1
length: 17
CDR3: CASSHEKTSGSGNEQFF
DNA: TGCGCCAGCAGCCATGAAAAGACTAGCGGGAGCGGTAATGAGCAGTTCTTC

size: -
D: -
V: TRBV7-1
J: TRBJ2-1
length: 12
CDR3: CASSSLINEQFF
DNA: TGTGCCAGCAGCTCCCTGATCAATGAGCAGTTCTTC

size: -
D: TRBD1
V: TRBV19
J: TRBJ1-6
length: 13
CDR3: CASRGGPDSPLHF
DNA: TGTGCCTCCAGAGGGGGCCCCGATTCACCCCTCCACTTT

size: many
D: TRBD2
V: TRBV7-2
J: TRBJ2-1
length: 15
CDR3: CASSLVWRGDNEQFF
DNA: TGTGCCAGCAGCTTAGTTTGGCGGGGGGACAATGAGCAGTTCTTC

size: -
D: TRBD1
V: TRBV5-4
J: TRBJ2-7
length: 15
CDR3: CASSSRTGTSYEQYF
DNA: TGTGCCAGCAGCTCCCGGACAGGGACTTCCTACGAGCAGTACTTC

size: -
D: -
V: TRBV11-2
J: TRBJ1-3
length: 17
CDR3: CASSLQSTALGGNTIYF
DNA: TGTGCCAGCAGCTTACAGTCGACCGCTCTTGGGGGAAACACCATATATTTT

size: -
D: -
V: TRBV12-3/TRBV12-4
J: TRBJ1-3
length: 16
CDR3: CASSSPPAASGNTIYF
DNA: TGTGCCAGCAGTTCGCCCCCGGCAGCTTCTGGAAACACCATATATTTT

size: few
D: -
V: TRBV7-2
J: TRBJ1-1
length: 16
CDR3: CASYLTRRIKNTEAFF
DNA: TGTGCCAGCTACCTAACTCGGAGGATAAAGAACACTGAAGCTTTCTTT

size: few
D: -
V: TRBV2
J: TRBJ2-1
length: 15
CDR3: CASSEGVGTYNEQFF
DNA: TGTGCCAGCAGTGAAGGGGTAGGGACCTACAATGAGCAGTTCTTC

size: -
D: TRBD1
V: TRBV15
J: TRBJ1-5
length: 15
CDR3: CATSRARQGNQPQHF
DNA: TGTGCCACCAGCAGAGCCCGACAGGGGAATCAGCCCCAGCATTTT

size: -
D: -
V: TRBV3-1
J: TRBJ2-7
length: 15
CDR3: CASSRAAGAHYEQYF
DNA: TGTGCCAGCAGCCGAGCGGCGGGGGCTCACTACGAGCAGTACTTC

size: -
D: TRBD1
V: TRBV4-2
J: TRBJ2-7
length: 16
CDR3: CASSQAGGTGEYEQYF
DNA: TGTGCCAGCAGCCAAGCAGGGGGCACAGGGGAGTACGAGCAGTACTTC

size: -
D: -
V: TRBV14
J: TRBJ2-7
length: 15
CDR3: CASSQVLGADYEQYF
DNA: TGTGCCAGCAGCCAAGTTCTCGGGGCAGACTACGAGCAGTACTTC

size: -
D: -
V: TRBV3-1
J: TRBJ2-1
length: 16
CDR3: CASSPSIGDLYNEQFF
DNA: TGTGCCAGCAGCCCCTCGATAGGGGACCTCTACAATGAGCAGTTCTTC

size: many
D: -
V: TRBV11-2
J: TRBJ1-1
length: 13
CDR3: CASSLDWATEAFF
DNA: TGTGCCAGCAGCTTAGATTGGGCCACTGAAGCTTTCTTT

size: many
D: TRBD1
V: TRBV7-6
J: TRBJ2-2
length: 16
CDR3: CASSLGTGGNTGELFF
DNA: TGTGCCAGCAGCTTAGGGACAGGGGGCAACACCGGGGAGCTGTTTTTT

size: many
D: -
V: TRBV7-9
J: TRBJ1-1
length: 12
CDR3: CASSLAVTQAFF
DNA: TGTGCCAGCAGCTTAGCAGTCACCCAAGCTTTCTTT

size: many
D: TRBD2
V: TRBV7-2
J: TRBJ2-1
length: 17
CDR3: CASRTSGLADRNNEQFF
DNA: TGTGCCAGCAGAACAAGCGGACTAGCCGATAGGAACAATGAGCAGTTCTTC

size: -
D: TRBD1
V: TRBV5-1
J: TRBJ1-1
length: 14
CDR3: CASSLSGTASEAFF
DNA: TGCGCCAGCAGCCTCTCCGGGACAGCAAGTGAAGCTTTCTTT

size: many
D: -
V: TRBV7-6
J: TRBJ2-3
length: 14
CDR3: CASSPASRTDTQYF
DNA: TGTGCCAGCAGCCCCGCCAGCAGAACCGATACGCAGTATTTT

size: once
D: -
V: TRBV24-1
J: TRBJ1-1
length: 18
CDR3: CATSDSGLGLNGVVEAFF
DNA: TGTGCCACCAGTGATTCAGGGCTCGGCCTAAATGGGGTCGTTGAAGCTTTCTTT

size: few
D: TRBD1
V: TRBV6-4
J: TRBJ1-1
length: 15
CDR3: CASSASQGRYTEAFF
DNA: TGTGCCAGCAGTGCATCACAGGGGAGGTACACTGAAGCTTTCTTT